This T cell receptor beta chain was documented in a study of blood T cell repertoires in COVID-19. Overall study context: The samples span acute and convalescent COVID-19 from the United States, Italy and Spain. T cells, B-cell-depleted T cells, or PBMCs provided the cDNA or gDNA that served as material.

Germline V gene lookup returns CDR1 LNHDA and CDR2 SQIVND (reference sequence). The CDR3 covers 12 residues. V lost 5 bases and J lost 8, with 11 bases in between. In the original workflow: The assay estimated nucleated cells by amplifying reference gene primers. Only in-frame clones appear in the TCRdb table, and some are missing; sequencing was by immunoSEQ multiplex PCR. The V and J calls and clone size were taken over from that table, and D and trimming were inferred from the DNA. The sample lists about 170,000 clones, 80% to 90% occurring once. This TCR was recovered from a woman aged 70-85 years who had recovered from COVID-19. The sequenced sample consisted of peripheral blood. V usage is TRBV19 and J usage is TRBJ2-3; no reliable D call. CDR3 sequence (DNA): TGTGCCAGTAGTTCCAACCCCGGTACGCAGTATTTT. It specifies CASSSNPGTQYF.